This T cell receptor beta chain came from a study of Tregs in tolerant kidney transplant recipients (dated by TCRdb to the late 2010s). Regarding the complete study: Additional Treg samples were obtained from a roughly 3-day mixed lymphocyte reaction with belatacept, with some samples followed by a 5-day donor restimulation, before recipient CD4+CD25+CD127- cells were sorted. Antibodies distinguished recipient from donor cells when sorting primary belatacept mixed lymphocyte reaction cultures. The study applied TCRbeta sequencing to find donor-specific regulatory T cells before combined kidney and bone marrow transplantation and then followed those same cells after transplant. TCRbeta repertoire sequencing was used in 3 healthy controls to compare several methods for expanding Tregs specific for an allogeneic donor.

On the study overall, not on this receptor specifically: Because the study included only a small number of patients, the results must be confirmed in larger populations and under other immunosuppression protocols. Biological reproducibility was not directly assessed, although technical replication error appeared to be minimal. The most biologically relevant and donor-specific TCRbeta repertoire appeared to be identified by expanding Tregs with activated donor B cells.

For TCRbeta CDR3 sequencing, genomic DNA was extracted from sorted cells using the QIAGEN DNeasy Blood and Tissue Kit. Through immunoSEQ, high-throughput TCRbeta CDR3 sequencing was done commercially, including PCR amplification with internal controls and bias correction. The authors' pipeline ran thus. A unique productive TCRbeta sequence was defined by the CDR3 nucleotide sequence when primers matched, and otherwise by the CDR3 amino acid sequence together with the Vbeta and Jbeta genes. A sequence counted as donor-reactive if, in CFSE-low cells, the sequence had a frequency of at least 0.01% and was expanded at least 5-fold compared with unstimulated cells. Jensen-Shannon divergence calculated on the top 100 TCRbeta sequences ranked by frequency was used to measure repertoire divergence. For samples with multiple sequencing runs, sorting error was corrected in each run separately before the runs were combined. TCRdb limited this immuneACCESS table to in-frame rearrangements with V and J called. A share of clones is missing; checked studies link under half to unresolved V genes, and the rest is unexplained. V, J and clone size reflect that table, while D and trimming were determined from the DNA. The sample table records tens of thousands of clones; just under 97% of these occur just once. The ten largest clonotypes hold approximately 0.39% of the sample.

Healthy control blood came either as purchased buffy coats or from healthy volunteers. Healthy control blood was processed to PBMCs by Ficoll density gradient and cryopreserved, and patient PBMCs were collected before and after transplant. V is pruned by 2 bases and J by 4 bases, leaving 2 bases of the junction without a gene match. The CDR3 spans 14 residues, from the cysteine through the phenylalanine. The DNA shown is the 42-base CDR3, in frame from base 1. Sequences SGHNT (CDR1) and YYREEE (CDR2) are obtained from the germline V gene (reference sequence). In regard to this clone: The antigen it recognizes is unknown. Base quality data are lacking; no much larger clone is found one base away.

The chain links TRBV5-4 with TRBJ2-5; 10 nucleotides in the junction match TRBD2. The sample comprised Tregs from blood cultured with allogeneic cells. The source is a human donor in good health. CDR3 loop: CASSLAGGLETQYF. Here is the DNA: TGTGCCAGCAGCTTAGCGGGGGGGCTAGAGACCCAGTACTTC. Outside the CDR3, residues come from the reference TRBV5-4 and TRBJ2-5 proteins, so the full variable domain is: ETGVTQSPTHLIKTRGQQVTLRCSSQSGHNTVSWYQQALGQGPQFIFQYYREEENGRGNFPPRFSGLQFPNYSSELNVNALELDDSALYLCASSLAGGLETQYFGPGTRLLVL.